The present entry profiles one T cell receptor (beta chain) with its context. Its antigen is unidentified. Amplification of TCR alpha and beta CDR3 regions from RNA used iRepertoire nested multiplex PCR. One-step reverse transcription and amplification started from approximately 100-400 ng of tissue mRNA or PBMC total RNA. TCRdb called the multiplex PCR reads again in MiXCR, with one record for every CDR3 protein. The table shows about 140,000 distinct CDR3 sequences, with 35% to 50% occurring only once. V was shortened by 1 base and J by 5 bases, with 7 bases between the two germline ends. The CDR3 is 13 amino acids. Germline lookup yields CDR1 SEHNR and CDR2 FQNEAQ (reference sequence). The entry originates in a study of glioma-infiltrating T cells. Study conclusions and caveats: Tissue and blood shared very few CDR3 sequences.

Sequenced sample: glioma tissue, nonneoplastic brain tissue, or PBMCs (not recorded which). The TCR comes from a human donor with low-grade glioma or glioblastoma, undergoing nonglioma brain surgery, or in good health (not recorded which). The chain joins TRBV7-9 to TRBJ2-3; no definite D call. This CDR3 reads CASSLENRDTQYF. DNA for the CDR3: TGTGCCAGCAGCTTAGAAAACAGAGATACGCAGTATTTT.